The 21 T cell receptor beta chains below come from one sample, sequenced in a study of OX40 agonist ivuxolimab in advanced cancers. Repertoires were generated with immunoSEQ multiplex PCR, while TCRdb's copy carries only in-frame clones and drops some. The repertoire holds 65,000 to 75,000 clones, with approximately 81% as singletons. This specimen consisted of CD4+ or CD8+ T cells sorted from blood, obtained in a trial of the OX40 agonist ivuxolimab. The receptor set was obtained from an adult with an advanced solid tumor such as melanoma, head and neck, liver or kidney cancer.

V gene TRBV2 combines with J gene TRBJ1-1; perhaps TRBD1 as D (5 bases). CDR3 length equals 14 residues. V gave up 3 bases and J gave up 6 bases, with 14 bases separating them. Per germline, CDR1 SNHLY and CDR2 FYNNEI. CDR3 sequence reads: CASSDSARGAEAFF. The CDR3 bases are TGTGCCAGCAGTGATTCCGCGAGGGGCGCTGAAGCTTTCTTT.

This chain joins TRBV15 and TRBJ2-7, with D maybe TRBD2 (6 bases). Trimming pared 0 bases from V and 7 bases from J, leaving 16 bases between. The CDR3 runs to 15 residues. The germline CDR1 and CDR2 sequences are LNHNV and YYDKDF (reference sequence). The CDR3 nucleotides are TGTGCCACCAGCAGAGAGACGACGGCTGGGGGGGAGCAGTACTTC. Translating gives CATSRETTAGGEQYF.

The chain carries TRBV27 and TRBJ2-3; no clear D. V shed 5 bases and J shed 1 base, with 7 bases lying between them. CDR1 is MNHEY, CDR2 SMNVEV, per germline (reference sequence). The CDR3 totals 13 residues. CDR3 sequence: CASSHTGTDTQYF. The DNA for the CDR3 is TGTGCCAGCAGTCATACTGGCACAGATACGCAGTATTTT.

The chain employs TRBV11-2 and TRBJ1-1; D not resolved. With 0 bases removed from V and 5 bases from J, the gap between germline ends came to 7 bases. The CDR3 has 13 residues. Germline V gives CDR1 SGHAT, CDR2 FQNNGV. This CDR3 is CASSLDMGTEAFF. The CDR3 DNA follows: TGTGCCAGCAGCTTAGATATGGGGACTGAAGCTTTCTTT.

The V and J genes are TRBV5-1 and TRBJ1-1, with unresolved D. Germline loops: CDR1 SGHRS, CDR2 YFSETQ. This CDR3 region has 14 residues. Trimming pared 5 bases from V and 1 base from J, leaving 12 bases between. CDR3 sequence (DNA): TGCGCCAGCAGTTTCCGCTACAGGAACACTGAAGCTTTCTTT. Translated, it gives CASSFRYRNTEAFF.

V and J are TRBV4-3 and TRBJ1-2; D unclear. The CDR3 has 14 amino acids. Trimming left V 0 bases short and J 6 bases short, with 11 bases between. CDR1 and CDR2 (germline): LGHNA, YSLEER. The CDR3 DNA reads as TGCGCCAGCAGCCAAGATGACTTTAGAGATGGCTACACCTTC. This translates into CASSQDDFRDGYTF.

V and J are TRBV19 and TRBJ1-5, with 9 bases that match TRBD1. The CDR3 totals 15 residues. J was trimmed by 6 bases and V by 1 base; bases with no gene match: 4. Germline V gives CDR1 LNHDA, CDR2 SQIVND (reference sequence). The CDR3 DNA reads as TGTGCCAGTAGTATAGGGGGGACAGGGAGTCAGCCCCAGCATTTT. Its protein is CASSIGGTGSQPQHF.

J is TRBJ2-7 and V is TRBV5-1, with TRBD2 identical over 12 bases. J lost 1 base, V lost 0 bases, and 5 bases had no gene match. The CDR3 is 17 amino acids. Germline values: CDR1 SGHRS, CDR2 YFSETQ. For the CDR3, the DNA is TGCGCCAGCAGCTTGGATCTAGCGGGAGGGAAGTCCTACGAGCAGTACTTC. Amino acid sequence: CASSLDLAGGKSYEQYF. The whole variable domain, remainder taken from reference TRBV5-1 and TRBJ2-7, is KAGVTQTPRYLIKTRGQQVTLSCSPISGHRSVSWYQQTPGQGLQFLFEYFSETQRNKGNFPGRFSGRQFSNSRSEMNVSTLELGDSALYLCASSLDLAGGKSYEQYFGPGTRLTVT.

The chain uses TRBV2 and TRBJ1-1; maybe TRBD1 (5 bases). The CDR3 runs 15 residues. The V and J ends lost 7 bases and 1 base respectively, with 16 bases between them. Germline V gene lookup returns CDR1 SNHLY and CDR2 FYNNEI. The CDR3 loop is CASTRARGPNTEAFF. CDR3 nucleotides: TGTGCCAGCACCAGGGCCCGAGGCCCGAACACTGAAGCTTTCTTT.

Concerning this clone itself: One end of the junction fails to match germline, which may point to a read error. The sample has other DNA sequences that encode this CDR3 too. The chain couples TRBV2 to TRBJ2-2; 11 nucleotides line up with TRBD2. Germline CDR1 SNHLY, CDR2 FYNNEI. CDR3 length: 15 residues. CDR3 DNA sequence: TGTGCCAGCGCTATAGCGGGAGGGCGCACCGGAGAGCTGTTTTTT. Amino acids: CASAIAGGRTGELFF. The full variable domain, with the rest looked up from reference TRBV2 and TRBJ2-2, is EPEVTQTPSHQVTQMGQEVILRCVPISNHLYFYWYRQILGQKVEFLVSFYNNEISEKSEIFDDQFSVERPDGSNFTLKIRSTKLEDSAMYFCASAIAGGRTGELFFGEGSRLTVL.

The J gene is TRBJ2-7, the V gene TRBV6-1; TRBD2 is a possible D gene (6 bases). The V end lost 4 bases, the J end lost 5 bases, and 12 bases lay between the germline ends. The CDR3 is 13 amino acids. The germline V gene has CDR1 MNHNS and CDR2 SASEGT. As DNA, the CDR3 is TGTGCCAGCAGTGTACGGGGGACCCACGAGCAGTACTTC. As protein: CASSVRGTHEQYF.

This clone was recorded once. The chain couples TRBV28 to TRBJ1-3; D remains unclear. V was cut by 3 bases and J by 0 bases, with 12 bases left in between. This CDR3 region has 16 residues. The germline CDR1 and CDR2 sequences are MDHEN and SYDVKM. CDR3 residues: CASSLEGTLSGNTIYF. CDR3 coding DNA: TGTGCCAGCAGTTTGGAGGGAACGCTCTCTGGAAACACCATATATTTT.

This chain's CDR3 is CASSAVGLAGGGPYNEQFF. The CDR3 DNA reads as TGTGCCAGCTCTGCGGTGGGACTAGCGGGAGGCGGGCCCTACAATGAGCAGTTCTTC. V usage is TRBV18 and J usage is TRBJ2-1; 15 bases are shared with TRBD2. CDR1 KGHSH and CDR2 LQKENI come from the germline V gene. The junction had 11 bases not matched to a gene; V was cut back by 6 bases and J by 2 bases. The CDR3 extends over 19 amino acids. Complete variable domain (other parts from reference TRBV18 and TRBJ2-1): NAGVMQNPRHLVRRRGQEARLRCSPMKGHSHVYWYRQLPEEGLKFMVYLQKENIIDESGMPKERFSAEFPKEGPSILRIQQVVRGDSAAYFCASSAVGLAGGGPYNEQFFGPGTRLTVL.

This clone was counted once. The chain joins TRBV7-2 to TRBJ2-3; D uncertain. CDR3 length: 12 amino acids. Germline CDR1 reads SGHTA; CDR2 reads FQGNSA. Trimming shortened V by 7 bases and J by 2 bases, and 7 bases separated the two germline ends. CDR3 DNA: TGTGCCAGCAATAAGGACACAGATACGCAGTATTTT. Encoded protein: CASNKDTDTQYF.

The chain joins TRBV29-1 to TRBJ1-1; 8 bases are shared with TRBD1. J lost 2 bases, V lost 7 bases, and 6 bases had no gene match. Germline-derived CDR1 and CDR2 are SQVTM and ANQGSEA. The CDR3 consists of 13 residues. In DNA form, the CDR3 reads TGCAGCGCTTCGGGACAGGCCAACACTGAAGCTTTCTTT. Protein product: CSASGQANTEAFF.

The chain is built from TRBV30 and TRBJ2-7, with D tentatively TRBD1 or TRBD2 (5 bases each). There are 13 residues in the CDR3. V lost 1 base and J lost 0, with 7 bases in between. The germline V gene encodes CDR1 GTSNPN and CDR2 SVGIG (reference sequence). The CDR3 nucleotides read TGTGCCTGGAGTGGGGGACCCTCCTACGAGCAGTACTTC. Translation gives CAWSGGPSYEQYF.

This sequence joins TRBV5-1 and TRBJ2-2, with unresolved D. V was trimmed by 1 base and J by 2 bases, leaving 6 bases between them. The CDR3 sequence is 14 residues long. The germline V gene encodes CDR1 SGHRS and CDR2 YFSETQ. The CDR3 DNA reads as TGCGCCAGCAGCTTGAACAGTAACACCGGGGAGCTGTTTTTT. Amino acids: CASSLNSNTGELFF.

This chain joins TRBV5-1 and TRBJ1-1; D perhaps matches TRBD1 (6 bases). The CDR3 contains 15 residues. The germline V gene encodes CDR1 SGHRS and CDR2 YFSETQ. Trimming took off 4 bases at V and 1 base at J, with 14 bases between the two ends. CDR3 residues: CASSDQGRANTEAFF. DNA of the CDR3: TGCGCCAGCAGCGACCAGGGGAGGGCGAACACTGAAGCTTTCTTT.

This clone was recorded only once. The J gene is TRBJ2-7, the V gene TRBV2; D may be TRBD1 or TRBD2 (5 bases each). Trimming took off 5 bases at V and 3 bases at J, with 11 bases between the two ends. CDR3 size: 13 residues. From germline, CDR1 is SNHLY and CDR2 FYNNEI. Written as DNA, the CDR3 is TGTGCCAGCAGTCTCAGGGAGAGCTACGAGCAGTACTTC. This codes for CASSLRESYEQYF. The variable domain in full, with the rest retrieved from reference TRBV2 and TRBJ2-7, is EPEVTQTPSHQVTQMGQEVILRCVPISNHLYFYWYRQILGQKVEFLVSFYNNEISEKSEIFDDQFSVERPDGSNFTLKIRSTKLEDSAMYFCASSLRESYEQYFGPGTRLTVT.

This clone was picked up one time. The genes are TRBV5-1 and TRBJ2-5, with TRBD1 identical over 7 bases. The CDR3 totals 13 residues. V was pared by 5 bases and J by 4 bases, with 5 bases of the junction left unmatched. Germline CDR1 is SGHRS and CDR2 is YFSETQ. Here the CDR3 reads CASRSTGSETQYF. The CDR3 nucleotides read TGCGCCAGCAGATCGACAGGGTCAGAGACCCAGTACTTC.

The chain joins TRBV10-3 to TRBJ2-7; 8 nucleotides align to TRBD1. Trimming at V came to 10 bases and at J to 4 bases, leaving 9 bases not matched to a gene. The CDR3 has 13 amino acids. The V gene's germline CDR1 is ENHRY and CDR2 SYGVKD. The CDR3 here is CATSGGVEYEQYF. The CDR3 nucleotides read TGTGCCACCTCAGGGGGCGTAGAGTACGAGCAGTACTTC.